The text below deals with one T cell receptor (beta chain). The specificity of this receptor is unknown. The germline V gene specifies SQVTM as CDR1 and ANQGSEA as CDR2. There are 15 amino acids in the CDR3, from cysteine to phenylalanine inclusive. Only the protein is available. This specimen comes from a study of CXCR3-negative and CXCR3-positive naive CD8 T cells (dated by TCRdb to between 2018 and 2021). Regarding the study in general: In total, roughly 130 million TRB reads were obtained, corresponding to roughly 1.5 +/- 0.3 million reads per library. Diversity and physicochemical repertoire analyses were performed on about a dozen donors pooled from two independent experiments. TRBV-TRBJ cluster analysis included naive subsets from roughly 5 donors and memory cells from 3 donors. The research as a whole found: Because surface CD5, which has been linked to self-reactivity in mice, was comparable between naive subsets, TCR interaction strength was also inferred from TRB CDR3 physicochemical properties. Both naive subsets had comparably high repertoire diversity, while memory CD8+ T cells had much lower repertoire diversity. Naive CXCR3-negative and CXCR3-positive cells from the same donor showed similar TRBV-TRBJ usage, whereas memory cells showed distinct patterns. Freshly isolated PBMCs were used for most assays because CXCR3 expression partially decreased after cryopreservation. Compared with CXCR3-negative naive cells, CXCR3-positive naive cells had TRB CDR3s with higher hydrophobicity (lower Kidera factor 4), lower energy, and higher strength and volume indices.

For sequencing, a NextSeq 550 was employed. The Human TCR Profiling Kit (MiLaboratory) was used to prepare UMI-labeled 5' RACE TRB cDNA libraries. cDNA synthesis used the entire amount of extracted RNA, and PCR amplification then used the entire amount of cDNA produced. Libraries were prepared in parallel with an identical number of PCR cycles. The original methods were these. About 50,000 +/- 9,200 unique UMI-labeled TRB cDNA molecules per library were extracted with MIGEC and MiXCR, with at least two reads per UMI required. On average, approximately 40,000 +/- 10,000 functional in-frame TRB CDR3 nucleotide clonotypes lacking stop codons were found per library. Diversity metrics, including normalized Shannon-Wiener and Chao1, were computed in VDJtools after downsampling to 5000 UMI-labeled TRB molecules per sample. VDJtools computed clonotype-size-weighted physicochemical properties of the central five CDR3 residues: interaction energy, strength, volume and Kidera factor 4. Each entry corresponds to one CDR3 protein sequence from reads that TCRdb reprocessed, and DNA is not given. The authors' filters were not applied to this entry. Per the sample table, the count is under 60,000 distinct CDR3 sequences. Of the sample, 0.55% to 0.6% is held by the ten largest clones.

For each CD8+ T cell subset, flow sorting was done in triplicate, and a few hundred thousand cells per subset went directly into RLT lysis buffer. Naive CD8+ T cells were defined stringently as CD45RO-CCR7+CD27+CD95- to exclude memory contaminants. Peripheral blood mononuclear cells were isolated from buffy coats using standard density gradient centrifugation. A FACSAria III was used to flow-sort naive CXCR3-negative and CXCR3-positive CD8+ T cells. Total RNA was extracted from sorted cells with an RNeasy Mini Kit. The sequencing sample was made of naive CXCR3+ CD8+ T cells from blood. The sample's cell subset or site label, decoded: CD45RO-CCR7+CD27+CD95- naive CD8+ T cells expressing CXCR3 (TNR3+). The receptor comes from a human donor in good health. Some clones in this sample may be carry-over from other donors' samples. The sequence is built from TRBV29-1 and TRBJ2-4; TCRdb returns TRBD1, unconfirmable since there is no DNA. The CDR3 corresponds to CSVEQWDRGVNIQYF.